A selection of T cell receptor beta chains follows, all from one sample in a study of cytomegalovirus exposure and HLA in healthy donors. Profiled with immunoSEQ multiplex PCR; TCRdb holds only in-frame clones, not every one. This sample yields about 160,000 clones, of which 65% to 90% are seen a single time; around 11% belongs to the top ten. Sequencing input: PBMCs. The receptors were sampled from a man in his forties or fifties in good health and CMV-seropositive. Both conserved end residues are part of each CDR3. The D gene is left open where the match is weak. Size is omitted from some rows. Given values are once, few, many or a class for expanded clones.

abundance	d_gene	v_gene	j_gene	CDR3aa	CDR3nt
.	TRBD2	TRBV9	TRBJ2-7	CASSASRTGGLDEQYF	TGTGCCAGCAGCGCCTCCCGTACGGGGGGGCTGGACGAGCAGTACTTC
few	TRBD2	TRBV29-1	TRBJ2-7	CSVEEEGRLAGGVSSYEQYF	TGCAGCGTTGAAGAAGAGGGCCGACTAGCGGGGGGGGTCAGCTCCTACGAGCAGTACTTC
.	.	TRBV14	TRBJ1-1	CASSQGQGAVTEAFF	TGTGCCAGCAGCCAAGGACAAGGGGCCGTCACTGAAGCTTTCTTT
.	TRBD2	TRBV5-4	TRBJ2-5	CASSPGSSGGETQYF	TGTGCCAGCAGCCCTGGATCTAGCGGGGGCGAGACCCAGTACTTC
.	.	TRBV28	TRBJ1-2	CASSLETGANYGYTF	TGTGCCAGCAGTCTCGAGACGGGGGCTAACTATGGCTACACCTTC
.	.	TRBV2	TRBJ1-2	CASSEQTGGYGYTF	TGTGCCAGCAGTGAACAAACTGGGGGGTATGGCTACACCTTC
.	TRBD1	TRBV2	TRBJ2-7	CASHGDRGFEVSYEQYF	TGTGCCAGTCATGGGGACAGGGGGTTTGAAGTCTCCTACGAGCAGTACTTC
.	TRBD2	TRBV7-2	TRBJ2-3	CASSSGLAGGTDTQYF	TGTGCCAGCAGCTCCGGACTAGCGGGGGGAACAGATACGCAGTATTTT
.	.	TRBV11-2	TRBJ1-5	CASSSEQGLNQPQHF	TGTGCCAGCAGCTCAGAACAGGGCCTCAATCAGCCCCAGCATTTT
.	.	TRBV5-6	TRBJ2-7	CASSLPRGEQYF	TGTGCCAGCAGCTTACCCAGGGGCGAGCAGTACTTC
once	.	TRBV7-2	TRBJ1-2	CASSLGSYGYTF	TGTGCCAGCAGCTTAGGCAGTTATGGCTACACCTTC
.	.	TRBV15	TRBJ2-7	CATSRDLSQGTAYEQYF	TGTGCCACCAGCAGAGATCTTTCGCAGGGAACGGCCTACGAGCAGTACTTC
.	.	TRBV2	TRBJ1-3	CASSEMGLGNTIYF	TGTGCCAGCAGTGAAATGGGGCTCGGAAACACCATATATTTT
.	.	TRBV23-1	TRBJ2-5	CASSQSYSEETQYF	TGCGCCAGCAGTCAATCGTATTCTGAAGAGACCCAGTACTTC
.	.	TRBV30	TRBJ1-3	CAYADSGNTIYF	TGTGCCTACGCAGACTCTGGAAACACCATATATTTT
.	.	TRBV4-3	TRBJ2-4	CASSQDRGSLAKNIQYF	TGCGCCAGCAGCCAAGATCGGGGGAGCTTAGCCAAAAACATTCAGTACTTC
.	TRBD1	TRBV7-9	TRBJ2-7	CASSLGTGQGYEQYF	TGTGCCAGCAGCTTAGGTACGGGACAGGGGTACGAGCAGTACTTC
.	.	TRBV19	TRBJ1-1	CASSPQGYEAFF	TGTGCCAGTAGTCCTCAGGGGTATGAAGCTTTCTTT
.	TRBD1	TRBV5-4	TRBJ2-7	CASSPPPGTGAYEQYF	TGTGCCAGCAGCCCCCCCCCTGGGACAGGAGCGTACGAGCAGTACTTC
.	.	TRBV11-2	TRBJ2-3	CASGDRPKFTQYF	TGTGCCAGCGGCGACAGACCAAAATTTACGCAGTATTTT
few	TRBD1	TRBV27	TRBJ2-7	CASSFDRGGEQYF	TGTGCCAGCAGTTTTGACAGGGGCGGCGAGCAGTACTTC
.	TRBD2	TRBV29-1	TRBJ2-5	CSVEAGRVTQYF	TGCAGCGTTGAGGCGGGGAGGGTGACCCAGTACTTC
.	.	TRBV19	TRBJ1-2	CASSQGPGGYTF	TGTGCCAGTAGTCAGGGCCCGGGTGGCTACACCTTC
.	TRBD2	TRBV29-1	TRBJ2-3	CSVEGTSEQGGTDTQYF	TGCAGCGTTGAGGGGACTAGCGAGCAAGGGGGCACAGATACGCAGTATTTT
.	.	TRBV10-3	TRBJ2-7	CAISAGVYEQYF	TGTGCCATCAGTGCGGGGGTGTACGAGCAGTACTTC
.	.	TRBV2	TRBJ2-4	CASSEAIAKNIQYF	TGTGCCAGCAGTGAAGCTATAGCCAAAAACATTCAGTACTTC
.	TRBD1	TRBV29-1	TRBJ1-2	CSDGDSESYGYTF	TGCAGCGATGGGGACAGTGAATCCTATGGCTACACCTTC
once	TRBD1	TRBV28	TRBJ1-2	CASGQGVVHGYTF	TGTGCCAGCGGACAGGGCGTGGTTCATGGCTACACCTTC
few	.	TRBV30	TRBJ1-2	CAWTGGDYYGYTF	TGTGCCTGGACAGGAGGGGATTACTATGGCTACACCTTC
.	TRBD2	TRBV7-9	TRBJ2-1	CASSTILAGGPIDNEQFF	TGTGCCAGCAGCACTATACTAGCGGGGGGGCCGATAGACAATGAGCAGTTCTTC
few	.	TRBV19	TRBJ1-5	CASTPGGGLPPQHF	TGTGCCAGTACCCCGGGCGGGGGTTTGCCGCCCCAGCATTTT
.	.	TRBV7-3	TRBJ2-1	CASSLSLSPYNEQFF	TGTGCCAGCAGCTTATCCCTGAGCCCCTACAATGAGCAGTTCTTC